This passage covers 16 T cell receptor beta chains from one sample sequenced in a study of T cells in Graves' hyperthyroidism and ophthalmopathy. TCR beta CDR3 regions were amplified from RNA. HTBI primers were employed in a first-round RT-PCR of the TCR CDR3. MiXCR, run by TCRdb on the multiplex PCR reads, gives a single entry per CDR3 protein. This table holds about 270,000 distinct CDR3 sequences, nearly 15% found once. The sequencing input was blood. These receptors were taken from a woman aged 45-60 years with Graves' hyperthyroidism that later progressed to Graves' ophthalmopathy.

V and J are TRBV20-1 and TRBJ2-1; 8 nucleotides align to TRBD2. Germline V gene sequence: CDR1 DFQATT, CDR2 SNEGSKA (reference sequence). The CDR3 extends over 16 amino acids. V shed 6 bases, J shed 6 bases, and the junction held 16 bases outside the gene matches. CDR3 DNA: TGCAGTGCCCCCCCCGCTAGCGGGTTCCCCCCCAATGAGCAGTTCTTC. It codes for CSAPPASGFPPNEQFF.

The table lists this clonotype with a few counts. The J gene is TRBJ2-7, the V gene TRBV5-5, with 11 nucleotides matching TRBD2. The CDR3 extends over 17 amino acids. With V trimmed by 2 bases and J by 6 bases, 13 bases remained unmatched. Germline V gene data show CDR1 as SGHKS and CDR2 as YYEKEE (reference sequence). CDR3 in amino acids: CASSLGPLAGGTSEQYF. The CDR3 DNA is TGTGCCAGCAGCTTAGGGCCTCTAGCGGGAGGAACGTCCGAGCAGTACTTC.

The chain carries TRBV3-1 and TRBJ2-3, with TRBD2 identical over 8 bases. Trimming took 4 bases from V and 4 from J; bases not matched to a gene: 7. This CDR3 is 15 amino acids long. The germline V gene encodes CDR1 LGHDT and CDR2 YNNKEL (reference sequence). The CDR3 is CASSPLGRGADTQYF. Here the CDR3 DNA reads TGTGCCAGCAGCCCCCTCGGGAGGGGCGCAGATACGCAGTATTTT.

Note on this clonotype: A much larger clone lies a single base off, so this may be a read error. The conserved phenylalanine or tryptophan is not found at the CDR3 terminus, so this likely reflects a read error. This rearrangement joins TRBV30 to TRBJ1-2; 7 bases map to TRBD1. The CDR3 has 15 residues. The J segment lost 3 bases and the V segment lost 8 bases, leaving 15 bases of the junction unmatched. Germline V gives CDR1 GTSNPN, CDR2 SVGIG (reference sequence). Here the CDR3 DNA reads TGTGCCCGAGAAAAGTACAGGGGCAGTGACTATGGCTACACCCTC. This sequence encodes CAREKYRGSDYGYTL.

This clonotype was detected ten times or more. This chain uses TRBV20-1 with TRBJ1-1; D is uncertain. Germline V gene data show CDR1 as DFQATT and CDR2 as SNEGSKA (reference sequence). V lost 6 bases, J lost 0 bases, and 11 bases lay in between. The CDR3 covers 13 residues. CDR3 in amino acids: CSAPSGVNTEAFF. The CDR3 DNA sequence: TGCAGTGCCCCCTCCGGGGTGAACACTGAAGCTTTCTTT.

Ten or more counts support this clonotype. The gene calls are TRBV10-2 and TRBJ2-5; 9 positions match TRBD2. V was pared by 7 bases and J by 5 bases, with 8 bases of the junction left unmatched. Germline loops: CDR1 WSHSY, CDR2 SAAADI. The length of the CDR3 is 14 residues. DNA of the CDR3: TGCGCCAGCACTGGCGGGAGGGCCTCGGAGACCCAGTACTTC. It yields the protein CASTGGRASETQYF.

The chain carries TRBV6-1 and TRBJ1-4; a weak D match, TRBD1 (6 bases). V was trimmed by 5 bases and J by 8 bases, leaving 15 bases between them. The CDR3 sequence is 14 residues long. Germline CDR1 MNHNS, CDR2 SASEGT. The CDR3 coding sequence is TGTGCCAGCAGTCGGTCAGGGGCAAGGGAAAAACTGTTTTTT. Protein sequence: CASSRSGAREKLFF.

There are many counts of this clonotype. The chain recombines TRBV28 with TRBJ2-7; D gene ambiguous. Germline V gene lookup returns CDR1 MDHEN and CDR2 SYDVKM. The CDR3 has 13 amino acids. Trimming shortened V by 4 bases and J by 5 bases, and 12 bases separated the two germline ends. Written as DNA, the CDR3 is TGTGCCAGCAGTTCCCCCCGACAAGACGAGCAGTACTTC. Protein: CASSSPRQDEQYF.

Many counts were recorded for this clonotype. The J gene is TRBJ2-2, the V gene TRBV5-1; 12 positions match TRBD2. Germline lookup yields CDR1 SGHRS and CDR2 YFSETQ. This CDR3 has 16 amino acids. Trimming at V came to 3 bases and at J to 7 bases, leaving 7 bases not matched to a gene. This chain's CDR3 is CASSWRLAGDGGELFF. CDR3 DNA: TGCGCCAGCAGCTGGAGACTAGCGGGAGATGGCGGGGAGCTGTTTTTT.

This clonotype was counted many times. This chain joins TRBV29-1 and TRBJ2-3; 12 bases are a match to TRBD2. The J segment lost 9 bases and the V segment lost 4 bases, leaving 11 bases of the junction unmatched. The CDR3 has 15 amino acids. The germline gives CDR1 SQVTM, CDR2 ANQGSEA. CDR3 nucleotides: TGCAGCGTTGGACAGGGGCTAGCGGGAGGGCCGACGCAGTATTTT. Protein sequence: CSVGQGLAGGPTQYF.

Many counts were recorded for this clonotype. The chain recombines TRBV12-3 or TRBV12-4 with TRBJ2-3; TRBD2 agrees at 15 bases. This CDR3 region has 16 residues. The V and J ends lost 6 bases and 4 bases, in that order; junction bases with no gene match: 5. Here the CDR3 reads CASSPGTSGRPDTQYF. The DNA of the CDR3 is TGTGCCAGCAGCCCTGGGACTAGCGGGAGGCCAGATACGCAGTATTTT.

This clonotype was recorded at least ten times. This chain joins TRBV7-9 and TRBJ2-5; D call uncertain. V lost 1 base to trimming and J lost 2 bases, with 8 bases between them. This CDR3 spans 14 amino acids. The germline gives CDR1 SEHNR, CDR2 FQNEAQ (reference sequence). CDR3 sequence: CASSLVEQQETQYF. CDR3 DNA: TGTGCCAGCAGCTTAGTGGAACAGCAAGAGACCCAGTACTTC.

Many counts were recorded for this clonotype. This chain links TRBV20-1 with TRBJ2-5; D is possibly TRBD1 or TRBD2 (6 bases each). There are 17 residues in the CDR3. V was pared by 6 bases and J by 2 bases, with 25 bases between. Germline V gives CDR1 DFQATT, CDR2 SNEGSKA (reference sequence). The CDR3 nucleotides read TGCAGTGCCCAGATGGGGGGCGGTCAGCATAGGCAAGAGACCCAGTACTTC. Translation gives CSAQMGGGQHRQETQYF.

For this clonotype: A much larger clone differs from this one at a single base, so this may be a read error. CDR3 DNA sequence: TGTGCCAGCAGCCCCCACCTTACGACAAACTATGGCTACGCCTTC. Amino acids: CASSPHLTTNYGYAF. The J gene is TRBJ1-2, the V gene TRBV9; D is ambiguous. Germline CDR1 is SGDLS and CDR2 is YYNGEE. This CDR3 has 15 amino acids.

In its sample, this clonotype was seen many times. This rearrangement joins TRBV12-3 or TRBV12-4 to TRBJ1-4, with 10 nucleotides matching TRBD1. J was trimmed by 8 bases and V by 6 bases; bases with no gene match: 9. This CDR3 contains 15 residues. The CDR3 DNA sequence: TGTGCCAGCAGCCGGACAGGGGGATTGAGGGAAAAACTGTTTTTT. Amino acids: CASSRTGGLREKLFF.

The rearrangement joins TRBV18 to TRBJ2-5, with D possibly TRBD2 on 5 matching bases. Deletions cut 8 bases from V and 1 base from J, with 14 bases between. The CDR3 sequence is 14 residues long. CDR1 is KGHSH and CDR2 is LQKENI in the germline V gene. CDR3 amino acids: CASQMEELQETQYF. The DNA for the CDR3 is TGTGCCAGCCAGATGGAGGAACTCCAAGAGACCCAGTACTTC.